This TCR beta chain comes out of a study of beta chain features in type 1 diabetes. The wider study: Age, gender and cell yields were similar between patients and healthy donors.

Expressed TCRB transcripts were sequenced because the entire RNA isolate underwent reverse transcription. Sequencing used immunoSEQ multiplex PCR; TCRdb keeps in-frame clones, though not all of them. The repertoire consists of 35,000 to 50,000 clones, with 50% occurring once and the leading ten covering 0.2% to 0.3%. One heparinised draw, averaging about 110 mL, was taken per donor. The CDR3 is made up of 13 amino acids. Trimming cost V 5 bases and J 8 bases; bases outside gene matches: 5. Germline V gene data show CDR1 as SGHRS and CDR2 as YFSETQ. The receptor's source is a woman younger than 45 in good health. This chain links TRBV5-1 with TRBJ2-1; 9 bases map to TRBD2. The sample consisted of stem cell memory CD4+ T cells from blood. The CDR3 DNA is TGCGCCAGCAGTAATTTAGCGGGAGATGAGCAGTTCTTC. Amino acid sequence: CASSNLAGDEQFF.